This T cell receptor (beta chain) came from a study of CD8 T cells in ankylosing spondylitis listed by TCRdb under 2017. Regarding the study in general: The study set out to find disease-linked TCR variants by profiling T cell receptor beta repertoires in ankylosing spondylitis patients and healthy donors. The full study cohort was made up of under 30 ankylosing spondylitis patients and 95 to 130 healthy donors. Peripheral blood samples were taken, and synovial fluid was additionally collected from ankylosing spondylitis patients. Study-wide findings and limitations: A TCR beta motif made up of about eight highly homologous amino acid variants appeared to be characteristic of blood from ankylosing spondylitis patients. The disease-linked clones showed a CD8+ phenotype and occurred at relatively low frequencies in peripheral blood. Some TCR beta motif variants had previously been reported in synovial fluid and blood of reactive arthritis patients, which suggested common disease-initiation mechanisms. The disease-linked clones were reported to be significantly enriched in matched synovial fluid samples from ankylosing spondylitis patients.

As regards this clonotype: The specificity of this receptor is unknown. Base qualities were left out, and no much larger clone turns up one base away.

This sample was sequenced with an Illumina HiSeq 2500. Quantitative 5'-RACE with molecular barcodes was used to prepare TCR beta libraries. In the original analysis: A new computational method, built on a probabilistic model of VDJ rearrangement, was used to identify disease-linked TCR variants. Starting from the raw public reads, TCRdb applied fastp trimming at Q25, assembled clones with MiXCR and retained in-frame beta chains. Rows merge per CDR3 protein into single entries with the most common DNA and genes. The V and J calls reflect TCRdb's pipeline rather than the authors' work. For this sample there are approximately 340,000 distinct CDR3 sequences; approximately 14% appear just once. Approximately 0.99% of the sample rests with the top ten. CDR1 is given as SGHAT and CDR2 as FQDESV, both from the germline V gene (reference sequence). The CDR3 numbers 20 residues from cysteine through phenylalanine. The DNA shown is the 60-base CDR3, in frame from base 1. Unmatched junction bases come to 12, with V trimmed by 3 bases and J by 3 bases.

The sequencing sample was made of blood, either unsorted or a sorted T cell fraction (not recorded which). The TCR was taken from a male donor with ankylosing spondylitis or in good health (not recorded which). The sequence is built from TRBV11-1 and TRBJ2-3; 16 central bases correspond to TRBD2. The CDR3: CASSFPSGTSGRAWTDTQYF. The base sequence is TGTGCCAGCAGCTTCCCTAGTGGGACTAGCGGGAGGGCCTGGACAGATACGCAGTATTTT.